The rows below give T cell receptor beta chains drawn from one sample of a study of identical twins. From the 5' RACE reads, TCRdb called clonotypes with MiXCR, one entry per CDR3 protein. The sample includes 1.5 million to 2 million distinct CDR3 sequences, about 31% of them seen just once. The sequencing sample was made of cord blood. Receptors were obtained from a newborn girl in good health. The conserved cysteine and the conserved F or W are not part of the CDR3 here. Each record gives: J gene, V gene, CDR3 protein.

j_call: -
v_call: TRBV27
cdr3_aa: ASSPGQGHEQY

j_call: TRBJ2-1
v_call: TRBV6-1
cdr3_aa: ASSARTSGRAYNEQF

j_call: TRBJ2-6
v_call: TRBV29-1
cdr3_aa: SVDDRSGANVLT

j_call: TRBJ1-1
v_call: TRBV27
cdr3_aa: ASSFGQVGTEAF

j_call: TRBJ2-7
v_call: TRBV2
cdr3_aa: ASSPLEGSYEQY

j_call: TRBJ1-5
v_call: TRBV20-1
cdr3_aa: SAGGQYSNQPQH

j_call: TRBJ2-2
v_call: TRBV29-1
cdr3_aa: SVGNRHTGELF

j_call: TRBJ1-2
v_call: TRBV6-5
cdr3_aa: ASSYSAAGTAHYGYT

j_call: TRBJ1-1
v_call: TRBV2
cdr3_aa: ASRDRGFTEAF

j_call: TRBJ2-6
v_call: TRBV5-1
cdr3_aa: ASSLTILPLSGANVLT

j_call: TRBJ2-5
v_call: TRBV10-3
cdr3_aa: AISSGTEETQY

j_call: TRBJ2-7
v_call: TRBV6-6
cdr3_aa: ASSYGAAYEQY

j_call: TRBJ1-2
v_call: TRBV5-4
cdr3_aa: ASSLSVGQYYGYT

j_call: TRBJ2-1
v_call: TRBV28
cdr3_aa: ASTGQGAIFSYNEQF

j_call: TRBJ1-1
v_call: TRBV2
cdr3_aa: ASSNGALGAEAF

j_call: TRBJ2-7
v_call: TRBV20-1
cdr3_aa: SARTSGRAEQY

j_call: TRBJ1-5
v_call: TRBV4-2
cdr3_aa: ASSQDIRGNQPQH

j_call: TRBJ2-7
v_call: TRBV12-3/TRBV12-4
cdr3_aa: ASSKERGLATRWSTEQY

j_call: TRBJ1-5
v_call: TRBV6-6
cdr3_aa: ASSGGRYSNQPQH

j_call: TRBJ2-7
v_call: TRBV7-9
cdr3_aa: ASSQGDRVPTYTYEQY

j_call: TRBJ2-2
v_call: TRBV29-1
cdr3_aa: SVETGTGTGELF

j_call: TRBJ2-1
v_call: TRBV6-6
cdr3_aa: ASSYPSGRGNEQF

j_call: TRBJ1-3
v_call: TRBV29-1
cdr3_aa: SVGRQGGNTIY

j_call: TRBJ1-2
v_call: TRBV28
cdr3_aa: ASSFEFNYGYT

j_call: TRBJ2-3
v_call: TRBV2
cdr3_aa: ASSEVLRADTQY

j_call: TRBJ2-1
v_call: TRBV6-1
cdr3_aa: ASSGLKSSYNEQF

j_call: TRBJ2-3
v_call: TRBV25-1
cdr3_aa: ASREDLVTQY

j_call: TRBJ1-1
v_call: TRBV3-1
cdr3_aa: ASSHSQGTTEAF

j_call: TRBJ2-1
v_call: TRBV27
cdr3_aa: ASSRTSGRPSYNEQF

j_call: TRBJ2-2
v_call: TRBV2
cdr3_aa: ASRTSETGELF

j_call: TRBJ1-1
v_call: TRBV28
cdr3_aa: ASRLQGQAF

j_call: TRBJ1-2
v_call: TRBV21-1
cdr3_aa: ASRECMQGGYGYT

j_call: TRBJ1-1
v_call: TRBV6-1
cdr3_aa: ASSEGPRSTEAF

j_call: -
v_call: TRBV5-1
cdr3_aa: ASSFMTSGRYNEQY

j_call: TRBJ2-7
v_call: TRBV6-1
cdr3_aa: ASSDGPTRAYEQY

j_call: TRBJ1-1
v_call: TRBV10-3
cdr3_aa: AISESQAGNTEAF

j_call: TRBJ1-2
v_call: TRBV12-3/TRBV12-4
cdr3_aa: ASNPYGYT